This is a list of T cell receptor beta chains from one sample in a study of cytomegalovirus exposure and HLA in healthy donors. Method: immunoSEQ multiplex PCR; TCRdb's copy keeps in-frame clones and lacks some. Here the sample spans some 130,000 clones, 77% being singletons. Sequencing was done on a sample of PBMCs. Receptors were obtained from a male donor in good health and CMV-seropositive. The CDR3 runs from the conserved cysteine through the conserved F or W. The order of the fields is clone size, V gene, J gene, D gene, CDR3 length, CDR3 protein, CDR3 DNA. The D gene is left open where the match is weak. Clone size appears in some rows only: once, few, many, or a class for an expanded clone.

few	TRBV6-1	TRBJ2-3	-	15	CASSEVSGGTDTQYF	TGTGCCAGCAGTGAAGTTTCGGGGGGCACAGATACGCAGTATTTT
-	TRBV28	TRBJ1-6	-	14	CASKRTVYNSPLHF	TGTGCCAGCAAAAGGACAGTGTATAATTCACCCCTCCACTTT
-	TRBV7-2	TRBJ1-3	TRBD1	17	CASSLRQGAVFGNTIYF	TGTGCCAGCAGCCTAAGGCAGGGGGCAGTTTTTGGAAACACCATATATTTT
-	TRBV2	TRBJ1-1	-	15	CASSYQGRVGTEAFF	TGTGCCAGCAGTTACCAGGGTAGGGTTGGCACTGAAGCTTTCTTT
-	TRBV6-1	TRBJ1-2	-	14	CASSSEGRRGGYTF	TGTGCCAGCAGTTCAGAGGGCAGGCGGGGTGGCTACACCTTC
-	TRBV29-1	TRBJ2-1	TRBD2	15	CSVSPLAGDRNEQFF	TGCAGCGTCTCACCCCTAGCGGGAGATCGGAATGAGCAGTTCTTC
-	TRBV2	TRBJ1-1	-	17	CASSEALGSVENTEAFF	TGTGCCAGCAGTGAAGCGCTTGGCAGCGTGGAGAACACTGAAGCTTTCTTT
-	TRBV13	TRBJ1-1	-	13	CASSFRTDLEAFF	TGTGCCAGCAGCTTCCGGACAGACTTAGAAGCTTTCTTT
-	TRBV19	TRBJ2-2	-	17	CASSIDQGGANTGELFF	TGTGCCAGTAGTATAGATCAAGGAGGGGCGAACACCGGGGAGCTGTTTTTT
few	TRBV7-9	TRBJ2-7	TRBD2	14	CASSLDSGRYEQYF	TGTGCCAGCAGCTTAGATAGCGGGAGGTACGAGCAGTACTTC
-	TRBV19	TRBJ1-5	TRBD1	15	CASSIVDRLNQPQHF	TGTGCCAGTAGTATTGTGGACAGGTTGAATCAGCCCCAGCATTTT
-	TRBV2	TRBJ1-2	-	14	CASRVDYLNYGYTF	TGTGCCAGCAGGGTCGACTACCTTAACTATGGCTACACCTTC
-	TRBV27	TRBJ2-2	TRBD2	17	CASRKIRTSRVTGELFF	TGTGCCAGCAGAAAAATCCGGACTAGCAGAGTCACCGGGGAGCTGTTTTTT
few	TRBV10-3	TRBJ2-3	-	16	CAISDSPGVSTDTQYF	TGTGCCATCAGTGATAGCCCGGGGGTTAGCACAGATACGCAGTATTTT
-	TRBV14	TRBJ1-1	-	13	CASSQDRNTEAFF	TGTGCCAGCAGCCAAGACCGGAACACTGAAGCTTTCTTT
-	TRBV9	TRBJ1-1	-	14	CASSADIMNTEAFF	TGTGCCAGCAGCGCGGACATCATGAACACTGAAGCTTTCTTT
-	TRBV5-5	TRBJ2-7	-	13	CASSVIGDYEQYF	TGTGCCAGCAGCGTTATAGGGGACTACGAGCAGTACTTC
-	TRBV5-1	TRBJ1-3	TRBD1	16	CASSWTGGASGNTIYF	TGCGCCAGCAGCTGGACAGGGGGCGCATCTGGAAACACCATATATTTT
few	TRBV4-1	TRBJ2-3	TRBD1	17	CASSQNPGTGFTDTQYF	TGCGCCAGCAGCCAAAACCCCGGGACAGGGTTCACAGATACGCAGTATTTT
-	TRBV29-1	TRBJ2-5	TRBD1	16	CSVGGWGTGELGTQYF	TGCAGCGTTGGAGGATGGGGGACAGGAGAACTCGGGACCCAGTACTTC
-	TRBV5-4	TRBJ2-2	-	16	CASSLALATNTGELFF	TGTGCCAGCAGCTTGGCTCTAGCGACGAACACCGGGGAGCTGTTTTTT
once	TRBV4-2	TRBJ1-4	-	15	CASSQEGGSNEKLFF	TGTGCCAGCAGCCAAGAGGGAGGGTCCAATGAAAAACTGTTTTTT
-	TRBV19	TRBJ2-3	-	15	CASSIDGRPTDTQYF	TGTGCCAGTAGTATAGACGGCAGGCCCACAGATACGCAGTATTTT
few	TRBV19	TRBJ2-5	-	12	CASSRGQETQYF	TGTGCCAGTTCCAGGGGACAAGAGACCCAGTACTTC
-	TRBV28	TRBJ2-1	TRBD2	20	CASSPRPGTSGGARYNEQFF	TGTGCCAGCAGTCCTCGACCCGGGACTAGCGGGGGGGCGCGGTACAATGAGCAGTTCTTC